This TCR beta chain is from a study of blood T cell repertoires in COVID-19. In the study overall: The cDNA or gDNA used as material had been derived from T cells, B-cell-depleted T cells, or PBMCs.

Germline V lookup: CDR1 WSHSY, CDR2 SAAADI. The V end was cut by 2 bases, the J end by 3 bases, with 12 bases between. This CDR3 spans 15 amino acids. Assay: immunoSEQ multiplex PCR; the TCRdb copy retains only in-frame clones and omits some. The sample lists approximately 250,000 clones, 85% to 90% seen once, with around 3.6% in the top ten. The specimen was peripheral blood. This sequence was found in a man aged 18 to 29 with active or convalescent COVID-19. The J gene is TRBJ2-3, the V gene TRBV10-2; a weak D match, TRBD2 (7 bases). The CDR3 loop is CASSEQGGGTDTQYF. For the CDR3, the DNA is TGCGCCAGCAGTGAGCAGGGAGGGGGAACAGATACGCAGTATTTT.